This T cell receptor beta chain was documented in a study of shared clonotypes between healthy human individuals. Germline assignment: CDR1 KGHSH and CDR2 LQKENI. V was clipped by 2 bases and J by 5 bases, with 15 bases between them. The CDR3 covers 15 residues. Only in-frame clones appear in the TCRdb table, and some are missing; sequencing was by immunoSEQ multiplex PCR. Of about 2.4 million clones listed, approximately 94% are singletons. The source material was naive CD4+ T cells sorted from blood. Subset given: CD45RA+ positively selected. This sequence joins TRBV18 and TRBJ2-5; no definite D call. The sequence came from a man aged 18-30 years in good health. For the CDR3, the DNA is TGTGCCAGCTCACCAGCCCCAGGCGCCAAGGAGACCCAGTACTTC. This translates into CASSPAPGAKETQYF.